Listed below are T cell receptor beta chains from one sample, sequenced in a study of blood T cell repertoires in COVID-19. TCRdb's table, derived via immunoSEQ multiplex PCR, lists solely in-frame clones and lacks some. The repertoire holds 320,000 or so clones, with approximately 89% as singletons. Sequences were obtained from PBMCs or T cells enriched from blood (not recorded which). The receptors were gathered from a man under 40 who had recovered from COVID-19. Each CDR3 is given with its conserved first and last residue. The order of the fields is CDR3 DNA, CDR3 protein, clone size, V gene, J gene, D gene. A D gene is named only where the DNA matches it firmly. Size values are once, few and many counts, or a class for expanded clones, and some rows have none.

DNA: TGTGCCAGCAGCGCAACAGGGGGAGGTCAGCCCCAGCATTTT
CDR3: CASSATGGGQPQHF
size: NA
V: TRBV11-2
J: TRBJ1-5
D: TRBD1

DNA: TGCGCCAGCAGTAAGTCGGGGACAGTACTTGACACTGAAGCTTTCTTT
CDR3: CASSKSGTVLDTEAFF
size: NA
V: TRBV5-1
J: TRBJ1-1
D: TRBD1

DNA: TGTGCCAGCAGCGCGGGAGGTTTCCGCGAGCAGTACTTC
CDR3: CASSAGGFREQYF
size: NA
V: TRBV9
J: TRBJ2-7
D: TRBD2

DNA: TGTGCCACGAACAGGGGGATGAACACTGAAGCTTTCTTT
CDR3: CATNRGMNTEAFF
size: NA
V: TRBV2
J: TRBJ1-1
D: TRBD1

DNA: TGTGCCAGCTCACCCTCAGTGAACACTGAAGCTTTCTTT
CDR3: CASSPSVNTEAFF
size: few
V: TRBV18
J: TRBJ1-1
D: NA

DNA: TGTGCCAGCAGTTTAGGGACAGCCTATAATTCACCCCTCCACTTT
CDR3: CASSLGTAYNSPLHF
size: NA
V: TRBV28
J: TRBJ1-6
D: TRBD1

DNA: TGCAGCGCGGGTCTTCAGTACTTC
CDR3: CSAGLQYF
size: NA
V: TRBV20-1
J: TRBJ2-4
D: NA

DNA: TGTGCCTGGAGTCCGACAGGGTTAGAGCAGTACTTC
CDR3: CAWSPTGLEQYF
size: NA
V: TRBV30
J: TRBJ2-7
D: TRBD1

DNA: TGTGCCAGCAGCTTAGGTAGCGACCAAGAGACCCAGTACTTC
CDR3: CASSLGSDQETQYF
size: NA
V: TRBV11-2
J: TRBJ2-5
D: NA

DNA: TGTGCCAGCAACCCCCGCGGGGGAACTGAAGCTTTCTTT
CDR3: CASNPRGGTEAFF
size: NA
V: TRBV25-1
J: TRBJ1-1
D: NA

DNA: TGTGCCAGCAGGACGGACAGGGACAATGAGCAGTTCTTC
CDR3: CASRTDRDNEQFF
size: NA
V: TRBV27
J: TRBJ2-1
D: TRBD1

DNA: TGTGCCAGCAGCCAACCGGGACTAGCCCGCCAAGAGACCCAGTACTTC
CDR3: CASSQPGLARQETQYF
size: NA
V: TRBV7-9
J: TRBJ2-5
D: TRBD2

DNA: TGTGCCAGCAGTTTATCAGGGGGCTTTGAAGCTTTCTTT
CDR3: CASSLSGGFEAFF
size: NA
V: TRBV12-3/TRBV12-4
J: TRBJ1-1
D: TRBD1